These T cell receptor beta chains were read from a single sample in a study of early T cells in non-severe SARS-CoV-2 infection. TCRdb recomputed calls from the 5' RACE reads with MiXCR, one row per CDR3 protein. Of 45,000 to 75,000 distinct CDR3 sequences listed, more than 8.5% are singletons. Material for sequencing was whole blood. The receptors stem from an adult who was a healthcare worker with PCR-confirmed SARS-CoV-2 infection or an uninfected control (not recorded which). Each CDR3 is given with its conserved first and last residue. A D gene is named only where the DNA matches it firmly. Clone sizes are given selectively: once, few, many, or a class where the clone is expanded.

abundance	v_gene	j_gene	d_gene	CDR3nt	CDR3aa
many	TRBV6-2/TRBV6-3	TRBJ1-5	TRBD1	TGTGCCAGCACCCAACGGGGACAGAGCAATCAGCCCCAGCATTTT	CASTQRGQSNQPQHF
-	TRBV20-1	TRBJ2-3	TRBD2	TGCAGCGGGATCGCGGGGGAGGGCCGCGCAGATACGCAGTATTTT	CSGIAGEGRADTQYF
many	TRBV6-2/TRBV6-3	TRBJ2-7	-	TGTGCCAGCAGTTACTCTGTCTACGAGCAGTACTTC	CASSYSVYEQYF
many	TRBV20-1	TRBJ2-7	-	TGCAGTGCTATGTCCGGCAGGGTCTACGAGCAGTACTTC	CSAMSGRVYEQYF
-	TRBV28	TRBJ2-7	-	TGTGCCAGCAGTCAATTAGCCTACGAGCAGTACTTC	CASSQLAYEQYF
many	TRBV5-1	TRBJ2-5	TRBD1	TGCGCCAGCAGCCCAATAGGACAGGGGGCTTTACAAGAGACCCAGTACTTC	CASSPIGQGALQETQYF
few	TRBV6-6	TRBJ2-7	-	TGTGCCAGCATTTCAGGGTGGGGGAACGAGCAGTACTTC	CASISGWGNEQYF
many	TRBV7-2	TRBJ1-5	-	TGTGCCAGCAGCACAGATTATAATAGCAATCAGCCCCAGCATTTT	CASSTDYNSNQPQHF
-	TRBV29-1	TRBJ2-1	TRBD2	TGCAGCGCTAGACTAGCGGGAGGTAGCTCCTACAATGAGCAGTTCTTC	CSARLAGGSSYNEQFF
many	TRBV24-1	TRBJ1-1	-	TGTGCCACCAGTGACCCGAACACTGAAGCTTTCTTT	CATSDPNTEAFF
many	TRBV7-2	TRBJ2-1	TRBD1	TGTGCCAGCAGCTTCCAGGGGGCTGGAAATGAGCAGTTCTTC	CASSFQGAGNEQFF
-	TRBV30	TRBJ1-1	-	TGTGCCTGGACCAAAAAAGGGGGGACATCCTACACTGAAGCTTTCTTT	CAWTKKGGTSYTEAFF
many	TRBV29-1	TRBJ2-7	-	TGCAGCGTTGAAGCTACGGGCCTGAGGGAGCAGTACTTC	CSVEATGLREQYF
many	TRBV7-2	TRBJ2-5	-	TGTGCCAGCAGCCGCACCTCGATGATGGAGACCCAGTACTTC	CASSRTSMMETQYF
-	TRBV10-3	TRBJ2-7	TRBD2	TGTGCCATCAGTGGGACTAGCGGGGTCGAGCAGTACTTC	CAISGTSGVEQYF
-	TRBV12-3/TRBV12-4	TRBJ1-1	-	TGTCCCAGCAGTTTAACGGGACGGGACACTGAAGCTTTCTTT	CPSSLTGRDTEAFF
-	TRBV7-9	TRBJ1-4	-	TGTGCCAGCAGCTACGACAGAAAGGGAGAAAAACTGTTTTTT	CASSYDRKGEKLFF
many	TRBV10-3	TRBJ2-1	TRBD2	TGTGCCATCAGTGATGCGGCGGGAGGATCACCAGAGCAGTTCTTC	CAISDAAGGSPEQFF
many	TRBV5-1	TRBJ2-3	TRBD2	TGCGCCAGCAGCTTGGAAGGCGGGAGCCGGGATACGCAGTATTTT	CASSLEGGSRDTQYF
many	TRBV19	TRBJ2-3	-	TGTGCCAGTAGTATAGGACCACCAGGGTCGCGGTCGGATACGCAGTATTTT	CASSIGPPGSRSDTQYF
few	TRBV5-6	TRBJ1-3	-	TGTGCCAGCAGCGACGGACTAGGAAACACCATATATTTT	CASSDGLGNTIYF
-	TRBV27	TRBJ2-1	TRBD1	TGTGCCAGCAGTGGTTGGCCGGGACAGGGGCTCTACAATGAGCAGTTCTTC	CASSGWPGQGLYNEQFF
-	TRBV19	TRBJ2-7	-	TGTGCCAGCAACTCCGGGGGCAGCTCCTACGAGCAGTACTTC	CASNSGGSSYEQYF
many	TRBV28	TRBJ2-7	-	TGTGCCAGCAGCACCTTAGTAGATAACTACGAGCAGTACTTC	CASSTLVDNYEQYF
many	TRBV12-3/TRBV12-4	TRBJ2-7	-	TGTGCCAGCAGCTGGGGGGAAGAGCAGTACTTC	CASSWGEEQYF
-	TRBV24-1	TRBJ2-2	-	TGTGCCACCAGTGAGCTTACAGGGTCCAGGGAGCTGTTTTTT	CATSELTGSRELFF
many	TRBV14	TRBJ1-1	-	TGTGCCAGCAGCCATATCGTCGGTGACACTGAAGCTTTCTTT	CASSHIVGDTEAFF
few	TRBV19	TRBJ2-1	TRBD2	TGTGCCAGTAGTCCGTATAGGTCTAGCGGGAGAGCTAGGGGTGAGCAGTTCTTC	CASSPYRSSGRARGEQFF
-	TRBV12-3/TRBV12-4	TRBJ2-5	-	TGTGCCAGCAGTTTCCGTCGGGCTGGGGAGACCCAGTACTTC	CASSFRRAGETQYF
few	TRBV6-6	TRBJ1-1	-	TGTGCCAGCAGTAGCTACAGGAACACTGAAGCTTTCTTT	CASSSYRNTEAFF
-	TRBV7-2	TRBJ1-3	-	TGTGCCAGCAGCCGGAGGCCACAGGGAACAAACACCATATATTTT	CASSRRPQGTNTIYF
few	TRBV24-1	TRBJ2-3	-	TGTGCCACCAGTGATCGCTCAGGGACAGATACGCAGTATTTT	CATSDRSGTDTQYF
-	TRBV6-5	TRBJ2-1	TRBD2	TGTGCCAGCAGTTACTTTACTAGCGGGCACTACAATGAGCAGTTCTTC	CASSYFTSGHYNEQFF
few	TRBV7-6	TRBJ1-1	-	TGTGCCAGCAGCCCCCAACCTGACAGCGATGGAGCTTTCTTT	CASSPQPDSDGAFF
-	TRBV7-9	TRBJ1-5	-	TGTGCCAGCAGCCCAGGGGGCAATCAGCCCCAGCATTTT	CASSPGGNQPQHF